This T cell receptor (beta chain) was recovered during a study of tumour-infiltrating T cells in Burkitt lymphoma. Study summary: Repertoire clonality predicted overall and progression-free survival.

Profiled with immunoSEQ multiplex PCR; TCRdb holds only in-frame clones, not every one. The sample lists around 6,300 clones, 10% occurring once. This clone is medium-sized. The ends were cut back, 3 bases at V and 7 bases at J, with 11 bases in the middle. The CDR3 covers 13 residues. Germline CDR1 and CDR2: SEHNR and FQNEAQ (reference sequence). Sequenced material: tumor tissue. The receptor's source is a human donor with diffuse large B-cell lymphoma. The rearrangement links TRBV7-9 to TRBJ2-3, with D perhaps being TRBD1 or TRBD2 (5 bases each). The CDR3 sequence: CASSLGELNTQYF. CDR3 DNA sequence: TGTGCCAGCAGCTTGGGGGAGTTGAATACGCAGTATTTT.